The 21 T cell receptor beta chains below were found in one sample sequenced in a study of technical replicates of blood from a few donors. The assay was immunoSEQ multiplex PCR, and TCRdb's table has in-frame clones only and misses some. Of approximately 81,000 clones in the sample, around 95% are singletons; the top ten hold roughly 0.4%. Sequencing was done on a sample of T cells isolated from PBMCs. These receptors were collected from a human donor in good health.

As for this clone: The junction shows a germline mismatch at one end, possibly a read error. The chain couples TRBV27 to TRBJ2-7; D not certain. Germline V CDR1 and CDR2: MNHEY, SMNVEV (reference sequence). The CDR3 is 13 residues long. CDR3 sequence (DNA): TGTGCCAGCAATTTATACCCGGCCTACGAGCAGTACTTC. It encodes CASNLYPAYEQYF.

The chain uses TRBV28 and TRBJ2-1; D not certain. This CDR3 is 15 amino acids long. The ends were cut back, 7 bases at V and 8 bases at J, with 21 bases in the middle. The V gene's germline CDR1 is MDHEN and CDR2 SYDVKM. CDR3 in DNA: TGTGCCAGCACCGGCGGTGAAAGGCCGTTGTATGAGCAGTTCTTC. Amino acid sequence: CASTGGERPLYEQFF.

This rearrangement joins TRBV7-8 to TRBJ1-1; a possible D gene is TRBD1 (5 bases). Germline V gene data show CDR1 as SGHVS and CDR2 as FQNEAQ. Trimming took off 9 bases at V and 0 bases at J, with 11 bases between the two ends. The CDR3 extends over 13 amino acids. As DNA, the CDR3 is TGTGCCAGTGGGGGGGACGTGAACACTGAAGCTTTCTTT. This sequence encodes CASGGDVNTEAFF.

The chain combines TRBV21-1 with TRBJ1-5; the DNA was not compared with TRBD1, the D call given in the table. TRBV21-1 counts as a pseudogene. This CDR3 has 15 residues. The CDR3 bases are TGTGCCAGCAGCAAAGGCAGGGGGCGCAGTCAGCCCCAGCATTTT. Translating gives CASSKGRGRSQPQHF.

V usage is TRBV28 and J usage is TRBJ1-3; TRBD1 might be the D (5 bases). The V end was cut by 1 base, the J end by 1 base, with 8 bases between. The CDR3 is 15 amino acids. Germline CDR1 is MDHEN and CDR2 is SYDVKM. This CDR3 reads CASSLYGGSGNTIYF. Written as DNA, the CDR3 is TGTGCCAGCAGTTTATATGGGGGGTCTGGAAACACCATATATTTT.

The chain links TRBV19 to TRBJ1-2, with 8 positions matching TRBD1. In germline, CDR1 is LNHDA, CDR2 SQIVND (reference sequence). J lost 6 bases, V lost 4 bases, and 10 bases had no gene match. The CDR3 covers 15 residues. CDR3 residues: CASSTYRGRDNGYTF. DNA of the CDR3: TGTGCCAGTAGTACCTACAGGGGGAGGGATAATGGCTACACCTTC.

The chain joins TRBV18 to TRBJ1-1, with no clear D. The CDR3 is 15 residues long. CDR1 and CDR2 from the germline V gene are KGHSH and LQKENI. Trimming left V 2 bases short and J 0 bases short, with 10 bases between. CDR3 amino acids: CASSPSTAVNTEAFF. The CDR3 nucleotides are TGTGCCAGCTCACCAAGTACAGCCGTGAACACTGAAGCTTTCTTT.

V gene TRBV28 combines with J gene TRBJ2-5, with TRBD2 matching over 8 bases. V shed 1 base, J shed 0 bases, and the junction held 4 bases outside the gene matches. The CDR3 contains 16 residues. Germline CDR1 MDHEN, CDR2 SYDVKM. The CDR3 is CASSLSGTRYQETQYF. The CDR3 nucleotides are TGTGCCAGCAGTTTATCTGGGACTAGGTACCAAGAGACCCAGTACTTC.

The V call is TRBV30, the J call TRBJ2-4, with 8 bases fitting TRBD1. Trimming removed 1 base from V and 8 bases from J; junction bases left unmatched: 1. The CDR3 totals 12 residues. Germline V CDR1 and CDR2: GTSNPN, SVGIG (reference sequence). CDR3 DNA: TGTGCCTGGAGTGCGACAGGGGACATTCAGTACTTC. As protein: CAWSATGDIQYF.

The chain combines TRBV10-2 with TRBJ1-4; unclear D gene. The CDR3 consists of 15 residues. Germline CDR1 is WSHSY and CDR2 is SAAADI. The V and J ends lost 3 bases and 0 bases respectively, with 8 bases between them. CDR3: CASSESTPTNEKLFF. Here the CDR3 DNA reads TGCGCCAGCAGTGAATCTACTCCAACTAATGAAAAACTGTTTTTT.

The chain uses TRBV18 and TRBJ2-3; TRBD1 agrees at 9 bases. Germline trimming cut 6 bases from V and 3 bases from J; bases unmatched to any gene: 7. This CDR3 comprises 15 residues. Germline V lookup: CDR1 KGHSH, CDR2 LQKENI. CDR3 nucleotide sequence: TGTGCCAGCTCTCCTGGGACAGGGTGGACAGATACGCAGTATTTT. It specifies CASSPGTGWTDTQYF. Using reference TRBV18 and TRBJ2-3 for the parts outside the CDR3, the full variable domain is NAGVMQNPRHLVRRRGQEARLRCSPMKGHSHVYWYRQLPEEGLKFMVYLQKENIIDESGMPKERFSAEFPKEGPSILRIQQVVRGDSAAYFCASSPGTGWTDTQYFGPGTRLTVL.

This clone was counted once. The chain couples TRBV11-2 to TRBJ2-5, with D unresolved. CDR3 length: 13 amino acids. The V and J ends lost 5 bases and 4 bases respectively, with 11 bases between them. Looked up from germline, CDR1 is SGHAT and CDR2 is FQNNGV. DNA of the CDR3: TGTGCCAGCAGCACTAATGAGCGAGAGACCCAGTACTTC. Translation: CASSTNERETQYF.

This sequence joins TRBV7-9 and TRBJ2-5, with D maybe TRBD2 (6 bases). The germline gives CDR1 SEHNR, CDR2 FQNEAQ (reference sequence). This CDR3 has 14 amino acids. V was trimmed by 3 bases and J by 4 bases, leaving 12 bases between them. The CDR3 is CASSFGDSIETQYF. As DNA, the CDR3 is TGTGCCAGCAGCTTTGGGGACTCCATAGAGACCCAGTACTTC. The complete variable domain, with remaining parts taken from reference TRBV7-9 and TRBJ2-5, reads DTGVSQNPRHKITKRGQNVTFRCDPISEHNRLYWYRQTLGQGPEFLTYFQNEAQLEKSRLLSDRFSAERPKGSFSTLEIQRTEQGDSAMYLCASSFGDSIETQYFGPGTRLLVL.

V and J are TRBV19 and TRBJ2-5, with D possibly matching TRBD1 (7 bases). CDR3 size: 15 residues. Looked up from germline, CDR1 is LNHDA and CDR2 is SQIVND (reference sequence). The V end lost 10 bases, the J end lost 4 bases, and 22 bases lay between the germline ends. CDR3 residues: CATSVGSSGGETQYF. The CDR3 DNA follows: TGTGCCACCTCCGTCGGGAGCTCAGGGGGAGAGACCCAGTACTTC. Using reference TRBV19 and TRBJ2-5 for the parts outside the CDR3, the full variable domain is DGGITQSPKYLFRKEGQNVTLSCEQNLNHDAMYWYRQDPGQGLRLIYYSQIVNDFQKGDIAEGYSVSREKKESFPLTVTSAQKNPTAFYLCATSVGSSGGETQYFGPGTRLLVL.

The J gene is TRBJ1-5, the V gene TRBV30; the D gene is possibly TRBD1 (6 bases). The CDR3 has 13 amino acids. The germline CDR1 and CDR2 sequences are GTSNPN and SVGIG (reference sequence). The V and J ends lost 3 bases and 4 bases respectively, with 10 bases between them. The CDR3 protein is CAWSRDKNQPQHF. In DNA, the CDR3 is TGTGCCTGGAGCCGGGACAAAAATCAGCCCCAGCATTTT. Looking up the rest from reference TRBV30 and TRBJ1-5 gives the full variable domain: SQTIHQWPATLVQPVGSPLSLECTVEGTSNPNLYWYRQAAGRGLQLLFYSVGIGQISSEVPQNLSASRPQDRQFILSSKKLLLSDSGFYLCAWSRDKNQPQHFGDGTRLSIL.

This chain joins TRBV20-1 and TRBJ1-2; no clear D gene. The length of the CDR3 is 10 residues. V was clipped by 5 bases and J by 8 bases, with 9 bases between them. Germline V gene lookup returns CDR1 DFQATT and CDR2 SNEGSKA (reference sequence). The CDR3 nucleotides are TGCAGTGCTTTCCCCTTGGGCTACACCTTC. Translated, it gives CSAFPLGYTF.

The chain is built from TRBV18 and TRBJ1-1; 8 positions match TRBD1. Looked up from germline, CDR1 is KGHSH and CDR2 is LQKENI. This CDR3 has 17 residues. V was pared by 2 bases and J by 0 bases, with 8 bases of the junction left unmatched. CDR3 in amino acids: CASSPGTGRHLNTEAFF. In DNA form, the CDR3 reads TGTGCCAGCTCACCAGGGACAGGCCGCCACCTGAACACTGAAGCTTTCTTT.

This clone was detected only once. This chain uses TRBV2 with TRBJ1-2; D gene unclear. This CDR3 is 13 amino acids long. CDR1 is SNHLY and CDR2 is FYNNEI in the germline V gene. V gave up 8 bases and J gave up 5 bases, with 15 bases separating them. CDR3 sequence: CASAIAPGYGYTF. The CDR3 DNA reads TGTGCCAGCGCGATTGCGCCCGGGTATGGCTACACCTTC.

The chain carries TRBV18 and TRBJ2-3, with 9 bases fitting TRBD2. Germline loops: CDR1 KGHSH, CDR2 LQKENI. V shed 0 bases, J shed 3 bases, and the junction held 1 base outside the gene matches. CDR3 length equals 15 residues. The chain's CDR3 is CASSPPTSGTDTQYF. CDR3 DNA sequence: TGTGCCAGCTCACCACCTACTAGCGGGACAGATACGCAGTATTTT.

The CDR3: CASSFPGANYGYTF. The CDR3 region has the DNA TGTGCCAGCAGTTTTCCCGGAGCTAACTATGGCTACACCTTC. V is TRBV28 and J is TRBJ1-2; D call uncertain. The V end lost 3 bases, the J end lost 0 bases, and 8 bases lay between the germline ends. This CDR3 spans 14 amino acids. Germline CDR1 reads MDHEN; CDR2 reads SYDVKM.

The chain recombines TRBV6-5 with TRBJ1-1; 10 nucleotides agree with TRBD1. This CDR3 has 15 amino acids. Germline V gene lookup returns CDR1 MNHEY and CDR2 SVGAGI. Trimming cost V 5 bases and J 0 bases; bases outside gene matches: 3. CDR3 region: CASSPTGGVNTEAFF. The DNA for the CDR3 is TGTGCCAGCAGTCCGACAGGGGGCGTGAACACTGAAGCTTTCTTT.